Listed below are T cell receptor beta chains from one sample, sequenced in a study of cytomegalovirus exposure and HLA in healthy donors. Profiled with immunoSEQ multiplex PCR; TCRdb holds only in-frame clones, not every one. This table holds some 190,000 clones, 70% to 80% found once. Sample: PBMCs. These TCRs come from a man aged 18 to 30 in good health and CMV-seronegative. Each CDR3 is given with its conserved first and last residue. The order of the fields is V gene, CDR3 protein.

V gene: TRBV27; CDR3 protein: CASSPPRDTYRDTEAFF
V gene: TRBV20-1; CDR3 protein: CSAIHHTEAFF
V gene: TRBV28; CDR3 protein: CASSLGSLSGNTIYF
V gene: TRBV5-1; CDR3 protein: CASSFRQGPTEQYF
V gene: TRBV28; CDR3 protein: CASSPQGGRGGTYFF
V gene: TRBV5-1; CDR3 protein: CASSLGTGGGSGYTF
V gene: TRBV7-9; CDR3 protein: CASSLKTGDLHF
V gene: TRBV7-9; CDR3 protein: CASSLVSAGGGYEQYF
V gene: TRBV7-3; CDR3 protein: CASSLTSGVNEQFF
V gene: TRBV29-1; CDR3 protein: CSVGGLAKNIQYF
V gene: TRBV28; CDR3 protein: CASGSGLRSYEQYF
V gene: TRBV6-6; CDR3 protein: CASSSPGGASHEQYF
V gene: TRBV6-1; CDR3 protein: CASSHGQGNSPLHF
V gene: TRBV27; CDR3 protein: CASSSTGGGTEAFF
V gene: TRBV2; CDR3 protein: CASSWDRGRTEAFF
V gene: TRBV7-9; CDR3 protein: CASSSPVDSLYEQYF
V gene: TRBV6-4; CDR3 protein: CASSETGTGFYNEQFF
V gene: TRBV18; CDR3 protein: CASSRPGVNEKLFF
V gene: TRBV9; CDR3 protein: CASTSRGTSFSFPINEQFF
V gene: TRBV15; CDR3 protein: CATMSRGVQGYTF
V gene: TRBV19; CDR3 protein: CASSLPRRPQHF
V gene: TRBV29-1; CDR3 protein: CSAGEDVQETQYF
V gene: TRBV2; CDR3 protein: CASRSGNTGELFF
V gene: TRBV11-2; CDR3 protein: CASSAGDRAYGYTF
V gene: TRBV29-1; CDR3 protein: CSVEGLAGAAAYNEQFF
V gene: TRBV9; CDR3 protein: CASSVDGGTRTDTQYF
V gene: TRBV27; CDR3 protein: CASSLMGGGSYEQYF
V gene: TRBV27; CDR3 protein: CASSLVESQGSSPLHF
V gene: TRBV5-1; CDR3 protein: CASSLEGDRNTIYF
V gene: TRBV7-6; CDR3 protein: CASSIGTMSDEQYF
V gene: TRBV30; CDR3 protein: CAWRVPGQGKAGELFF
V gene: TRBV27; CDR3 protein: CASSPGSQYGYTF
V gene: TRBV6-1; CDR3 protein: CASRQDRVSPAQHF
V gene: TRBV5-6; CDR3 protein: CASSLFRRDTEAFF
V gene: TRBV2; CDR3 protein: CASSSRGRVADTQYF
V gene: TRBV5-6; CDR3 protein: CASSSRGGVSEQFF
V gene: TRBV9; CDR3 protein: CASSTHSPAQETQYF
V gene: TRBV30; CDR3 protein: CAWSPPQDRGNQPQHF
V gene: TRBV18; CDR3 protein: CASSPPGQGLNEQFF